The sequence of this TCR beta chain was determined in a study of healthy donors' naive CD4 and CD8 T cells. Background on the study: Three donor age groups were sampled: 20-25, 40-50 and 60-70 years; half female.

This CDR3 region has 14 residues. V shed 9 bases and J 4 bases; nucleotides not matched to a gene: 5. Germline V gene sequence: CDR1 LNHDA, CDR2 SQIVND (reference sequence). Study results and limitations: Bias from naive T cell homeostatic proliferation was not addressed. A reported CD4+/CD8+ bias affected most V and J genes in naive cells.

This clonotype has a single count. What it binds is unknown. Each TCR library used 400 to 600 ng of total RNA and a linear amplification protocol. TCRdb independently ran MiXCR on the reads; one entry per CDR3 protein. The table shows 180,000 or so distinct CDR3 sequences, with 65% to 75% occurring only once. The chain carries TRBV19 and TRBJ2-1; 11 bases fit TRBD1. The sequence derives from a pool of human donors in good health; the sample pools cells from several healthy donors. The sequenced sample consisted of naive CD4+ and CD8+ T cells sorted from blood, pooled from several donors. The CDR3 spells CASAGTGGYNEQFF. The CDR3 DNA is TGTGCCAGCGCCGGGACAGGGGGATACAATGAGCAGTTCTTC.